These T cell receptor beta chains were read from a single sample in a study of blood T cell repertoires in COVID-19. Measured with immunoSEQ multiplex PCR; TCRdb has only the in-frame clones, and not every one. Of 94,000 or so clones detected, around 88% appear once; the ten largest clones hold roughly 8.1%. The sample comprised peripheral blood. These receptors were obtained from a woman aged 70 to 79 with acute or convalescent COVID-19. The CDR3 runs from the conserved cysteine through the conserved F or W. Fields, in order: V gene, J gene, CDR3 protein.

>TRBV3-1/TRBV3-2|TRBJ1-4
CASSHGGPGELFF
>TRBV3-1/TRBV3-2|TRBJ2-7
CASSLTSGVTYEQYF
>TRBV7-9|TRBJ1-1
CASSLRSGGGTEAFF
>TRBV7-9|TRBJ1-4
CASSNQRGGETGFREKLFF
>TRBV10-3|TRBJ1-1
CAISGQGENTEAFF
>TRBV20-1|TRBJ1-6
CSASDPPDSPLHF
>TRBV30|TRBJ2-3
CAWSVGRGGRTDTQYF
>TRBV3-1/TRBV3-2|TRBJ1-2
CASSQNGSPARAYGYTF
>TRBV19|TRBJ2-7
CASRENSGRSEQYF
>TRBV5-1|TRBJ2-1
CASSPAPSGSYEQFF
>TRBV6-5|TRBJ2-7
CASSYGKGVSYEQYF
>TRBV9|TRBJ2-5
CASSPGVGVETQYF
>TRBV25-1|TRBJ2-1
CASRDYINEQFF
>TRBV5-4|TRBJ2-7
CASSLAGALSYEQYF
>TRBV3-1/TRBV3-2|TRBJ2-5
CASSLRTTVRQETQYF
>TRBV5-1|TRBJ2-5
CASSDPQGVQETQYF
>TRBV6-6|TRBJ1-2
CASTTGGNYGYTF
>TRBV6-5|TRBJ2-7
CASRGDLAGGWEQYF
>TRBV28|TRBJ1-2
CASSYIYGYTF
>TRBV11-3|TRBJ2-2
CASSLEGRQGRWTGELFF
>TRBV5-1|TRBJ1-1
CASSFDRDTEAFF
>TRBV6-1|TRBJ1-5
CASSEWEAGAQHF
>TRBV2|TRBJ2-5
CASSDSQSVVHF
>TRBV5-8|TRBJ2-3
CASSLGLLGAGRSTDTQYF
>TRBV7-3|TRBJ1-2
CASSWRDPKGYGYTF
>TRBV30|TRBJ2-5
CAWSVPGWQGASGETQYF
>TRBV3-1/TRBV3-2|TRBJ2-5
CASSQDGETQYF
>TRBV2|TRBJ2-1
CASSATSLEQFF
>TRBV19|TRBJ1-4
CASSSPGTGNEKLFF
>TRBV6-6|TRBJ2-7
CASSTGGYEQYF
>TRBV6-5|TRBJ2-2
CASNLAGGNTGELFF
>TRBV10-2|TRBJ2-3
CATGPGLAGADTQYF
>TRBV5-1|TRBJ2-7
CASSIGDRSYEQYF
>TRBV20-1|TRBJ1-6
CSASSSGREDSPLHF
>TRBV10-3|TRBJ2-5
CAISRTSGGALETQYF
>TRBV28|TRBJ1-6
CASRVRRDRREYSPLHF
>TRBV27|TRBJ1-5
CASSLGGTYQPQHF
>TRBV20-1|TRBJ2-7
CSASSLASYEQYF
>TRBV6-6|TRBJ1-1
CAISGTGVPRTEAFF
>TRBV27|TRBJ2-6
CASSPLGVVYSGANVLTF